One sample yielded the 8 T cell receptor beta chains listed below, sequenced in a study of T cells after yellow fever vaccination. TCRdb analysed the 5' RACE reads with MiXCR anew, one entry per CDR3 protein. The sample has tens of thousands of distinct CDR3 sequences, 7.3% seen once; the top ten hold approximately 28%. The sequences come from CD8+ T cells sorted from PBMCs, collected more than 8 days after the first yellow fever vaccination. All receptors come from a man aged 18 to 30 who received the YFV17D yellow fever vaccine.

CDR3 sequence: CASSVQETQYF. The CDR3, as DNA: TGTGCCAGCAGCGTCCAAGAGACCCAGTACTTC. The J gene is TRBJ2-5, the V gene TRBV5-6; no clear D gene. The CDR3 consists of 11 residues. The V gene lost 4 bases and the J gene lost 1 base, with 2 bases spanning the gap. CDR1 SGHDT and CDR2 YYEEEE come from the germline V gene.

The chain employs TRBV11-2 and TRBJ1-4, with D hard to call. Germline CDR1 SGHAT, CDR2 FQNNGV. This CDR3 region has 14 residues. V was clipped by 1 base and J by 2 bases, with 5 bases between them. CDR3 region: CASSLAGTNEKLFF. CDR3 nucleotide sequence: TGTGCCAGCAGCTTAGCGGGTACTAATGAAAAACTGTTTTTT.

This clonotype was found many times. The chain links TRBV27 to TRBJ1-5; tentatively, D is TRBD1 (6 bases). The V gene lost 5 bases and the J gene lost 4 bases, with 18 bases spanning the gap. The CDR3 is 16 residues long. Germline CDR1 and CDR2: MNHEY and SMNVEV (reference sequence). CDR3 protein: CASSRQAGGWNQPQHF. The DNA for the CDR3 is TGTGCCAGCAGTCGACAGGCGGGGGGTTGGAATCAGCCCCAGCATTTT.

This clonotype was found many times. The CDR3 coding sequence is TGTGCCAGCAGCTTAGACGGAACAGGGAGTCGCAATCAGCCCCAGCATTTT. Translated, it gives CASSLDGTGSRNQPQHF. The rearrangement joins TRBV7-9 to TRBJ1-5, with D possibly matching TRBD1 (6 bases). The V end lost 1 base, the J end lost 2 bases, and 15 bases lay between the germline ends. The CDR3 contains 17 residues. Germline-derived CDR1 and CDR2 are SEHNR and FQNEAQ (reference sequence).

This clonotype has ten or more counts. This chain connects TRBV12-3 or TRBV12-4 to TRBJ2-1; D is unresolved. The V end lost 3 bases, the J end lost 1 base, and 10 bases lay between the germline ends. The CDR3 has 15 residues. CDR3 in amino acids: CASSLWRRSYNEQFF. CDR3 in DNA: TGTGCCAGCAGTTTGTGGCGGCGATCCTACAATGAGCAGTTCTTC.

With respect to this clonotype: With a much larger clone just one base away, this may be a read error. V usage is TRBV6-1 and J usage is TRBJ2-3; TRBD2 is a possible D gene (5 bases). The germline V and J ends were trimmed by 8 bases and 2 bases, with 17 bases remaining between them. CDR3 size: 15 residues. The germline V gene has CDR1 MNHNS and CDR2 SASEGT. Here the CDR3 DNA reads TGTGCCAGCGTCGAGGGCCCTCCCAACACAGATACGCAGTATTTT. It specifies CASVEGPPNTDTQYF.

The chain couples TRBV4-2 to TRBJ2-5, with D perhaps matching TRBD1 (6 bases). Trimming removed 0 bases from V and 5 bases from J, with 31 bases in between. CDR1 and CDR2 (germline): LGHNA, YNFKEQ. The CDR3 length is 21 residues. The CDR3 nucleotides are TGTGCCAGCAGCCAAGATCCAGGGGCCGGCTGGGGCCGTGACGCCAGGGAGACCCAGTACTTC. Protein: CASSQDPGAGWGRDARETQYF.

The genes are TRBV7-9 and TRBJ1-3, with a possible D match to TRBD1 (6 bases). The CDR3 runs 16 residues. Germline V CDR1 and CDR2: SEHNR, FQNEAQ (reference sequence). The V end was cut by 6 bases, the J end by 7 bases, with 22 bases between. The CDR3 bases are TGTGCCAGCAGGGATGGCGGTTTTGGGGGCCGGAACACCATATATTTT. This sequence encodes CASRDGGFGGRNTIYF.